This TCR beta chain was recorded in a study of T cell responses to AZD1222 COVID-19 vaccine (dated by TCRdb to the early 2020s). Background on the whole study: AZD1222 recipients given second doses at about 4 weeks or at about 12 weeks were pooled, since spike-specific TCR depth and breadth were not found to differ between the two schedules. Trial participants were enrolled into age subgroups of 18-55, 56-69 and 70-plus years, which contained about 150, 27 and 61 TCR-sequenced participants, respectively. TCR sequencing was performed for roughly 250 trial participants, of whom about 200 were given two doses of AZD1222 and around 25 were given two doses of MenACWY control vaccine.

Beyond this particular receptor, the publication reports: In the small 56-69-year group, the increase in depth fell short of significance, most likely because of low power. Reportedly, almost half of the unique spike-specific TCRs recognized epitopes lying outside the regions that are mutated in the B.1.351 and B.1.1.7 variants. Only five or six AZD1222 recipients were SARS-CoV-2 seropositive at baseline, limiting conclusions about previously exposed vaccinees. After two AZD1222 doses, both the breadth and the depth of spike-specific TCRs were significantly higher than at day 0 and than in MenACWY recipients. Because no samples from the day 14 peak response were available, repertoires could be characterized only after the peak T cell response. Participants were mostly white British and included more females than males, and it was suggested by the authors that clonal diversity may have been underestimated. Vaccine-associated CD4 TCRs spanned the whole spike protein, with dominant responses in regions 160-218 and 743-854.

About this clone: There is no known antigen for this receptor. No base quality values were provided; no much bigger clone lies one nucleotide off.

The time point label for this specimen denotes: baseline before first vaccination. Vaccinee samples were obtained from the UK trials COV001 and COV002, which included a single-blind randomized controlled phase 2/3 trial of AZD1222 (ChAdOx1 nCoV-19) in healthy adults. For TCRbeta chain sequencing, PBMC samples were collected from trial participants at day 0 and at day 28 after the second dose. The CDR3 regions of human TCRbeta chains were subjected to immunosequencing. The authors processed their data as follows. Repertoire TCRs were matched against a reference library of SARS-CoV-2-specific TCRs generated with the MIRA antigen-specificity platform. Breadth was defined as the fraction of unique TCRs that were SARS-CoV-2-associated. Depth was defined as the fraction of total T cells that were SARS-CoV-2-associated. Using the MIRA data, each spike-specific TCR was assigned both to the spike region to which the TCR was reactive and to a CD4 or CD8 class. Log10-transformed breadth and depth values were compared by one-way ANOVA with Sidak's multiple comparisons tests. TCRdb's version of the immuneACCESS table is confined to in-frame rearrangements and falls short of the full clone set. An unresolved V gene accounts for under half of the shortfall where checked; the remainder is of unknown origin. The V and J calls and clone size come from that table; D and trimming were worked out from the DNA. For this sample the table gives around 120,000 clones, of which 87% were detected only once. The biggest ten clones account for about 10% of the sample.

Via the germline V gene, CDR1 is SNHLY and CDR2 FYNNEI. The trim is 3 bases for V and 0 bases for J, with a gap of 11 bases between the germline ends. The CDR3 covers 16 residues, taking in both the cysteine and the phenylalanine. Only CDR3 DNA is held: 48 bases, read in frame from base 1. The V and J segments used are TRBV2 and TRBJ1-4, with the D gene not clear enough to name. The sequence derives from an adult in good health. The material was peripheral blood, obtained on day 0 of AZD1222 vaccination. The base sequence is TGTGCCAGCAGTGACTCCGGCTATGCAACTAATGAAAAACTGTTTTTT. Its protein is CASSDSGYATNEKLFF.